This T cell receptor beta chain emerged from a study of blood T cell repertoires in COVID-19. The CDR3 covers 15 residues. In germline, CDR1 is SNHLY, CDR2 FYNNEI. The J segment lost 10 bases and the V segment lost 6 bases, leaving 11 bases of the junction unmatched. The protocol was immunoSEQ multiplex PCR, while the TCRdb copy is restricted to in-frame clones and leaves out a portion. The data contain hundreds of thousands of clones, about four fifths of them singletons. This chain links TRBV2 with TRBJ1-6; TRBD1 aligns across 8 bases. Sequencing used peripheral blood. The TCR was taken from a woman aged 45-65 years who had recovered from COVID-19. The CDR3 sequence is CASRGSGGLGSPLHF. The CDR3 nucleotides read TGTGCCAGCAGGGGATCAGGGGGCTTAGGGTCACCCCTCCACTTT.